The entry that follows covers one T cell receptor beta chain sequence. Its cognate antigen is unknown. This specimen belongs to a study of shared clonotypes between healthy human individuals. Points from the study as a whole: The researchers took only blood, and tissue repertoires probably look different.

Trimming removed 5 bases at V and 4 bases at J, with 21 bases between. The CDR3 extends over 16 amino acids. Germline loops: CDR1 SGHRS, CDR2 YFSETQ. The assay used deep level. Only in-frame clones appear in the TCRdb table, and some are missing; sequencing was by immunoSEQ multiplex PCR. Seen here are roughly 1 million clones, 75% to 80% observed once, and the top ten hold more than 0.5%. Each donor was a Caucasian adult residing in Nashville, Tennessee. Material: memory CD4+ T cells from PBMCs. Subset of the sample: CD45RA-negative fraction. The chain is built from TRBV5-1 and TRBJ1-2; D possibly corresponds to TRBD1 (5 bases). This clonotype originated in a man aged 18-30 years in good health. Some clones in this sample may be carry-over from other donors' samples. The CDR3 nucleotides are TGCGCCAGCAGGTATACCCGGGACCGAAGCTTCTATGGCTACACCTTC. Amino acids: CASRYTRDRSFYGYTF.